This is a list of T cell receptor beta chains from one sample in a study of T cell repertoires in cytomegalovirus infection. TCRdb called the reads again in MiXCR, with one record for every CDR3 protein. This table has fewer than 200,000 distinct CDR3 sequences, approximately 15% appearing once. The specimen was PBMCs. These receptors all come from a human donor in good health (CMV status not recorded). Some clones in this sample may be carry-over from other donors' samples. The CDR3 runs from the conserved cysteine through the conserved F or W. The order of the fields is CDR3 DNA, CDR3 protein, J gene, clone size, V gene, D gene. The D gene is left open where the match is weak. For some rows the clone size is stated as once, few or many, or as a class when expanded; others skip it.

cdr3_nt: TGTGCCAGCAGTTTTTTAGTCTACAATGAGCAGTTCTTC
cdr3_aa: CASSFLVYNEQFF
j_call: TRBJ2-1
clone_size: few
v_call: TRBV12-3/TRBV12-4
d_call: .

cdr3_nt: TGTGCCAGCAGCCTCGACAGCTTCTATGGCTACACCTTC
cdr3_aa: CASSLDSFYGYTF
j_call: TRBJ1-2
clone_size: many
v_call: TRBV7-9
d_call: .

cdr3_nt: TGTGCCAGCAGCCGGGACGGCACTGAAGCTTTCTTT
cdr3_aa: CASSRDGTEAFF
j_call: TRBJ1-1
clone_size: many
v_call: TRBV7-9
d_call: .

cdr3_nt: TGTGCCAGCTCACCACCGCACAGGGGGCCTGGAGATACGCAGTATTTT
cdr3_aa: CASSPPHRGPGDTQYF
j_call: TRBJ2-3
clone_size: few
v_call: TRBV18
d_call: TRBD1

cdr3_nt: TGTGCCAGCAGCGCCCCTAGCGGGGAAACCTACAATGAGCAGTTCTTC
cdr3_aa: CASSAPSGETYNEQFF
j_call: TRBJ2-1
clone_size: .
v_call: TRBV9
d_call: TRBD2

cdr3_nt: TGTGCCAGCAGCTACCAGGAGGGTCTGGATACGCAGTATTTT
cdr3_aa: CASSYQEGLDTQYF
j_call: TRBJ2-3
clone_size: many
v_call: TRBV5-4
d_call: .

cdr3_nt: TGTGCCAGCAGCTTTTCCTCGGGACTAGACTACGAGCAGTACTTC
cdr3_aa: CASSFSSGLDYEQYF
j_call: TRBJ2-7
clone_size: many
v_call: TRBV7-9
d_call: TRBD2

cdr3_nt: TGTGCCAGCAGCCAAGATCGGGCAGGATGGGGGACTGAAGCTTTCTTT
cdr3_aa: CASSQDRAGWGTEAFF
j_call: TRBJ1-1
clone_size: many
v_call: TRBV14
d_call: .

cdr3_nt: TGTGCCAGCAGCCAAGTGGGGTTGGGATCTAAAGCTTTCTTT
cdr3_aa: CASSQVGLGSKAFF
j_call: TRBJ1-1
clone_size: few
v_call: TRBV14
d_call: .

cdr3_nt: TGTGCCAGCAGTCCCACCTACAATAAGCAGTTCTTC
cdr3_aa: CASSPTYNKQFF
j_call: TRBJ2-1
clone_size: .
v_call: TRBV28
d_call: .

cdr3_nt: TGTGCCAGCAGTGAGCCCGGACAGGCCCAGCATTTT
cdr3_aa: CASSEPGQAQHF
j_call: TRBJ1-5
clone_size: many
v_call: TRBV25-1
d_call: TRBD1

cdr3_nt: TGCAGTGCTAGAGGGTGGCAGGTTTTAGAGACCCAGTACTTC
cdr3_aa: CSARGWQVLETQYF
j_call: TRBJ2-5
clone_size: many
v_call: TRBV20-1
d_call: .

cdr3_nt: TGTGCCAGCAGCTTTGGTGGGGCAAAGAACACTGAAGCTTTCTTT
cdr3_aa: CASSFGGAKNTEAFF
j_call: TRBJ1-1
clone_size: many
v_call: TRBV7-9
d_call: .

cdr3_nt: TGTGCCAGCGGGGGGGTCGGGCGCGAGCAGTACTTC
cdr3_aa: CASGGVGREQYF
j_call: TRBJ2-7
clone_size: many
v_call: TRBV6-1
d_call: TRBD2

cdr3_nt: TGTGCCAGCAGTGACCGGGGGGCCAACGTCCTGACTTTC
cdr3_aa: CASSDRGANVLTF
j_call: TRBJ2-6
clone_size: many
v_call: TRBV2
d_call: .

cdr3_nt: TGTGCCAGCACCACCGGACGTCTCCGGACCCAGTACTTC
cdr3_aa: CASTTGRLRTQYF
j_call: TRBJ2-5
clone_size: .
v_call: TRBV28
d_call: .

cdr3_nt: TGTGCCAGCAGCACCAGGCAGGGGTGGCTGTTTTTT
cdr3_aa: CASSTRQGWLFF
j_call: TRBJ1-4
clone_size: many
v_call: TRBV7-2
d_call: .

cdr3_nt: TGTGCCAGCAGCTTACGACCTTTAGCTACAGATACGCAGTATTTT
cdr3_aa: CASSLRPLATDTQYF
j_call: TRBJ2-3
clone_size: many
v_call: TRBV7-2
d_call: .

cdr3_nt: TGTGCCAGCAGTTTCTTCGGGACAGGGAGTTCACCCCTCCACTTT
cdr3_aa: CASSFFGTGSSPLHF
j_call: TRBJ1-6
clone_size: many
v_call: TRBV28
d_call: TRBD1

cdr3_nt: TGCAGTGCCACGGGACCCAACACTGAAGCTTTCTTT
cdr3_aa: CSATGPNTEAFF
j_call: TRBJ1-1
clone_size: many
v_call: TRBV20-1
d_call: .

cdr3_nt: TGTGCCAGCTCTCAGGGGGCGGGAGAGACCCAGTACTTC
cdr3_aa: CASSQGAGETQYF
j_call: TRBJ2-5
clone_size: few
v_call: TRBV11-2
d_call: TRBD1

cdr3_nt: TGTGCCAGCAGCTTAGTGGCAGGGGGGTACACTGAAGCTTTCTTT
cdr3_aa: CASSLVAGGYTEAFF
j_call: TRBJ1-1
clone_size: many
v_call: TRBV7-8
d_call: TRBD1

cdr3_nt: TGTGCCAGCAGCTCCTCGAGGGACACTGAAGCTTTCTTT
cdr3_aa: CASSSSRDTEAFF
j_call: TRBJ1-1
clone_size: many
v_call: TRBV7-2
d_call: .

cdr3_nt: TGCAGCGTTGCCGGGGGGGGCTCTGGGGCCAACGTCCTGACTTTC
cdr3_aa: CSVAGGGSGANVLTF
j_call: TRBJ2-6
clone_size: .
v_call: TRBV29-1
d_call: TRBD2

cdr3_nt: TGTGCCAGCAGCGGTACAGGGGCCCCTAATGAAAAACTGTTTTTT
cdr3_aa: CASSGTGAPNEKLFF
j_call: TRBJ1-4
clone_size: .
v_call: TRBV2
d_call: TRBD1

cdr3_nt: TGTGCCAGCAGCTCCGGGCCTGGAAGGGGGACCCAGTACTTC
cdr3_aa: CASSSGPGRGTQYF
j_call: TRBJ2-5
clone_size: .
v_call: TRBV6-2/TRBV6-3
d_call: .

cdr3_nt: TGTGCCAGCACCCACCTAGACACCTATGGCTACACCTTC
cdr3_aa: CASTHLDTYGYTF
j_call: TRBJ1-2
clone_size: few
v_call: TRBV5-4
d_call: .

cdr3_nt: TGTGCCAGCAGGGGGACTAGTAGCCATACGCAGTATTTT
cdr3_aa: CASRGTSSHTQYF
j_call: TRBJ2-3
clone_size: many
v_call: TRBV6-1
d_call: TRBD2